The source of this TCR beta chain is a study of cytomegalovirus exposure and HLA in healthy donors. To note about this clone: Its antigen is unidentified.

The PCR was carried out with 60 Vbeta primers and 13 Jbeta primers. Data came from immunoSEQ multiplex PCR; TCRdb stores just in-frame clones and leaves some out. The sample lists under 150,000 clones; around 80% were seen once. Study observations and caveats: Previous analysis showed most TCR beta V segments were productive about 87% or about 30% of the time. In a later analysis, approximately 15,000 TCR beta sequences were associated with HLA alleles at 0.05 false discovery rate. Rare TCR sequences dominated, though some public TCRs recurred in many donors.

With 5 bases removed from V and 0 bases from J, the gap between germline ends came to 7 bases. Germline CDR1 ENHRY, CDR2 SYGVKD. The CDR3 consists of 14 residues. The receptor comes from a woman between 40 and 55 years old in good health and CMV-seronegative. The V and J genes are TRBV10-3 and TRBJ2-2; D ambiguous. The sample taken for sequencing was PBMCs. CDR3 region: CAISNSANTGELFF. In DNA form, the CDR3 reads TGTGCCATCAGTAACAGTGCGAACACCGGGGAGCTGTTTTTT.